The 20 T cell receptor beta chains presented below share a single source sample, sequenced in a study of blood T cell repertoires in COVID-19. Method: immunoSEQ multiplex PCR; TCRdb's copy keeps in-frame clones and lacks some. The sample gives a few hundred thousand clones, more than 75% of which show up once; approximately 2.2% is in the top ten. The source material was peripheral blood. The receptors were sampled from a woman aged 50 to 60 with acute or convalescent COVID-19.

J is TRBJ2-6 and V is TRBV3-1 (or the pseudogene TRBV3-2); 7 bases align to TRBD2. The CDR3 covers 17 residues. Germline V CDR1 and CDR2: LGHDT, YNNKEL (reference sequence). The J segment lost 0 bases and the V segment lost 8 bases, leaving 10 bases of the junction unmatched. As DNA, the CDR3 is TGTGCCAGCGAGGGGTGGACTAGGGGCTCTGGGGCCAACGTCCTGACTTTC. It is translated as CASEGWTRGSGANVLTF.

V gene TRBV5-1 combines with J gene TRBJ1-3; no clear D. The CDR3 covers 14 residues. The germline V gene has CDR1 SGHRS and CDR2 YFSETQ. V was pared by 0 bases and J by 4 bases, with 8 bases between. The CDR3 sequence: CASSLDTQGNTIYF. The DNA for the CDR3 is TGCGCCAGCAGCTTGGACACACAAGGAAACACCATATATTTT.

V and J are TRBV5-1 and TRBJ2-2, with 14 bases that match TRBD2. Germline V gives CDR1 SGHRS, CDR2 YFSETQ. Trimming cost V 3 bases and J 5 bases; bases outside gene matches: 9. CDR3 size: 18 residues. CDR3 coding DNA: TGCGCCAGCAGCTATGAACCGGGACTAGCGGGAGTAACCGGGGAGCTGTTTTTT. Translating it yields CASSYEPGLAGVTGELFF.

For this clone: At one of its ends the junction is not consistent with the germline gene, which may arise from a read error. CDR3 in DNA: TGCAGCGTTGAAGATCGGGGAGTCATTGGCTTC. It yields the protein CSVEDRGVIGF. V usage is TRBV29-1 and J usage is TRBJ2-7; TRBD2 might be the D (5 bases). The CDR3 totals 11 residues. Germline CDR1 is SQVTM and CDR2 is ANQGSEA.

The J gene is TRBJ1-2, the V gene TRBV27; the match to TRBD1 covers 7 bases. Per germline, CDR1 MNHEY and CDR2 SMNVEV (reference sequence). The junction had 16 bases not matched to a gene; V was cut back by 2 bases and J by 4 bases. CDR3 length: 18 residues. CDR3 protein: CASSLGMWRTGSVYGYTF. CDR3 coding DNA: TGTGCCAGCAGTTTAGGGATGTGGAGGACAGGATCCGTCTATGGCTACACCTTC.

This chain uses TRBV5-1 with TRBJ1-6; 7 bases fit TRBD1. CDR1 SGHRS and CDR2 YFSETQ come from the germline V gene. The length of the CDR3 is 16 residues. V lost 2 bases and J lost 6; bases outside the gene matches: 8. CDR3 protein: CASSLRPRQGNSPLHF. The CDR3, as DNA: TGCGCCAGCAGCTTACGTCCGAGACAGGGTAATTCACCCCTCCACTTT.

This clone has only one observation. The chain uses TRBV21-1 and TRBJ1-1. TRBV21-1 is described as a pseudogene. The CDR3 is 14 residues long. The CDR3 DNA is TGTGCCAGCAGCAAACGAGTCCGGGACACTGAAGCTTTCTTT. The encoded protein is CASSKRVRDTEAFF.

This chain uses TRBV29-1 with TRBJ2-3, with a possible D match to TRBD2 (6 bases). This CDR3 has 13 amino acids. From germline, CDR1 is SQVTM and CDR2 ANQGSEA. V was pared by 7 bases and J by 1 base, with 12 bases between. The CDR3, as DNA: TGCAGCGCCATGTGGAGGGGCACAGATACGCAGTATTTT. Residues: CSAMWRGTDTQYF.

This rearrangement joins TRBV28 to TRBJ1-5; 9 bases match TRBD1. V dropped 2 bases and J dropped 4; count of bases not matched to a gene: 3. The CDR3 is made up of 15 amino acids. Germline loops: CDR1 MDHEN, CDR2 SYDVKM. CDR3 DNA sequence: TGTGCCAGCAGTTTACCAGGACAGGGGAATCAGCCCCAGCATTTT. Translated, it gives CASSLPGQGNQPQHF.

This chain uses TRBV7-2 with TRBJ2-3; 12 bases agree with TRBD2. Germline trimming cut 7 bases from V and 5 bases from J; bases unmatched to any gene: 7. This CDR3 comprises 15 residues. Germline CDR1 is SGHTA and CDR2 is FQGNSA. Written as DNA, the CDR3 is TGTGCCAGCATCCTCTCGGGACTAGCGGGAGATACGCAGTATTTT. This translates into CASILSGLAGDTQYF. The entire variable domain, with the rest obtained from reference TRBV7-2 and TRBJ2-3, is as follows: GAGVSQSPSNKVTEKGKDVELRCDPISGHTALYWYRQSLGQGLEFLIYFQGNSAPDKSGLPSDRFSAERTGGSVSTLTIQRTQQEDSAVYLCASILSGLAGDTQYFGPGTRLTVL.

The V and J genes are TRBV24-1 and TRBJ2-1; the D gene is possibly TRBD1 (6 bases). This CDR3 comprises 14 residues. From germline, CDR1 is KGHDR and CDR2 SFDVKD. V was pared by 7 bases and J by 3 bases, with 12 bases between. The CDR3 loop is CATSRDTVYNEQFF. As DNA, the CDR3 is TGTGCCACCAGCCGGGACACAGTCTACAATGAGCAGTTCTTC.

The chain is built from TRBV9 and TRBJ2-7; TRBD2 matches 11 bases. This CDR3 has 12 amino acids. The germline V gene has CDR1 SGDLS and CDR2 YYNGEE. V was clipped by 5 bases and J by 9 bases; unmatched bases: 4. In DNA, the CDR3 is TGTGCCAGCAGTAGCGGGAGGGGTGGGCAGTACTTC. Translating gives CASSSGRGGQYF. Complete variable domain (other parts from reference TRBV9 and TRBJ2-7): DSGVTQTPKHLITATGQRVTLRCSPRSGDLSVYWYQQSLDQGLQFLIQYYNGEERAKGNILERFSAQQFPDLHSELNLSSLELGDSALYFCASSSGRGGQYFGPGTRLTVT.

The V gene is TRBV9, the J gene TRBJ2-1, with D hard to call. The CDR3 extends over 16 amino acids. Germline V gives CDR1 SGDLS, CDR2 YYNGEE. Trimming stripped 4 bases from V and 3 bases from J, with 17 bases between. The CDR3 sequence: CASSLSSYRVYNEQFF. In nucleotides, the CDR3 is TGTGCCAGCAGCCTCTCCTCGTACAGAGTCTACAATGAGCAGTTCTTC.

This clone was seen only a few times. This chain uses TRBV19 with TRBJ2-6; D remains ambiguous. There are 14 residues in the CDR3. V was clipped by 2 bases and J by 4 bases, with 6 bases between them. The germline V gene has CDR1 LNHDA and CDR2 SQIVND (reference sequence). The CDR3 sequence: CASSITAGANVLTF. CDR3 bases: TGTGCCAGTAGTATAACTGCCGGGGCCAACGTCCTGACTTTC.

The gene calls are TRBV6-1 and TRBJ1-4, with 7 bases identical to TRBD1. The J segment lost 6 bases and the V segment lost 4 bases, leaving 11 bases of the junction unmatched. Germline loops: CDR1 MNHNS, CDR2 SASEGT. CDR3 length: 16 amino acids. The CDR3 protein is CASSGRDSLFYEKLFF. The CDR3 region has the DNA TGTGCCAGCAGTGGGCGGGACAGCCTCTTTTATGAAAAACTGTTTTTT.

This clone was counted only a few times. The genes are TRBV2 and TRBJ1-6, with TRBD1 as a possible D gene (6 bases). V lost 8 bases and J lost 13, with 21 bases in between. The CDR3 length is 14 residues. Germline CDR1 is SNHLY and CDR2 is FYNNEI. The CDR3 nucleotides are TGTGCCAGCGGCTGGGCCCCCTCAGGGGATCCCCTCCACTTT. Its translation: CASGWAPSGDPLHF. Supplemented by reference TRBV2 and TRBJ1-6, the full variable domain reads EPEVTQTPSHQVTQMGQEVILRCVPISNHLYFYWYRQILGQKVEFLVSFYNNEISEKSEIFDDQFSVERPDGSNFTLKIRSTKLEDSAMYFCASGWAPSGDPLHFGNGTRLTVT.

The genes are TRBV19 and TRBJ1-5; TRBD1 matches 7 bases. The CDR3 loop spans 15 amino acids. Germline V gene lookup returns CDR1 LNHDA and CDR2 SQIVND (reference sequence). V lost 8 bases, J lost 5 bases, and 12 bases stayed unmatched. The CDR3 bases are TGTGCCAGTTCGCCACAGGGGCCCATCGATCAGCCCCAGCATTTT. Protein product: CASSPQGPIDQPQHF. Supplemented by reference TRBV19 and TRBJ1-5, the full variable domain reads DGGITQSPKYLFRKEGQNVTLSCEQNLNHDAMYWYRQDPGQGLRLIYYSQIVNDFQKGDIAEGYSVSREKKESFPLTVTSAQKNPTAFYLCASSPQGPIDQPQHFGDGTRLSIL.

The chain recombines TRBV2 with TRBJ1-5; 7 bases match TRBD1. The CDR3 covers 15 residues. The germline CDR1 and CDR2 sequences are SNHLY and FYNNEI. Germline trimming cut 5 bases from V and 4 bases from J; bases unmatched to any gene: 8. This chain's CDR3 is CASSRDSGGNQPQHF. The DNA for the CDR3 is TGTGCCAGCAGTCGGGACAGTGGGGGAAATCAGCCCCAGCATTTT.

This rearrangement joins TRBV7-2 to TRBJ2-7; 7 bases match TRBD1. Germline CDR1 reads SGHTA; CDR2 reads FQGNSA. The CDR3 length is 14 residues. The V segment lost 3 bases and the J segment 2 bases; nucleotides outside the gene matches: 4. The CDR3 loop reads CASSFRGTAYEQYF. The CDR3 coding sequence is TGTGCCAGCAGCTTTAGAGGGACAGCCTACGAGCAGTACTTC.

The chain uses TRBV4-1 and TRBJ2-1, with a tentative D call TRBD1 (6 bases). V dropped 0 bases and J dropped 14 bases, with 14 bases sitting between them. The CDR3 loop spans 13 amino acids. The germline V gene has CDR1 MGHRA and CDR2 YSYEKL. The CDR3 nucleotides are TGCGCCAGCAGCCAAGATTCGGGGCAGGGGAAGTTCTTC. Protein: CASSQDSGQGKFF.